This T cell receptor beta chain derives from a study of T cells in Graves' hyperthyroidism and ophthalmopathy. The wider study: Any treatment followed the collection of peripheral blood at initial diagnosis.

Amplified TCR beta CDR3 regions came from RNA transcripts. In the first-round RT-PCR of the TCR CDR3, the HTBI primer set was used. TCRdb fed the multiplex PCR reads into MiXCR, producing one record per CDR3 protein. The profile shows around 190,000 distinct CDR3 sequences, about 17% of them singletons. This clonotype was seen at least ten times. Diagnosis rested on symptoms, serum thyroxine and TRAb, thyroid ultrasound, and orbital computed tomography. The clonotype was recovered from a woman between 50 and 59 years old with Graves' hyperthyroidism. Sequencing input: blood.

The CDR3 nucleotides are TGCGCCAGCAGCTTGGATCTGGGACACACAGATACGCAGTATTTT. This sequence encodes CASSLDLGHTDTQYF. V and J are TRBV5-1 and TRBJ2-3; D is perhaps TRBD1 (6 bases). The length of the CDR3 is 15 residues. CDR1 and CDR2 from the germline V gene are SGHRS and YFSETQ. Deletions cut 0 bases from V and 2 bases from J, with 10 bases between.